The T cell receptor (beta chain) under discussion was sequenced for a study of identical twins' blood T cells. The study, taken as a whole, reports: Twin similarity might stem from environmental factors, not only genetics. Twins shared about as many clonotypes as their cloneset sizes predicted. Even for out-of-frame TCRbeta, twins reportedly shared V gene usage much more than unrelated donors.

The V end lost 2 bases, the J end lost 5 bases, and 13 bases lay between the germline ends. Germline CDR1 and CDR2: SGHDT and YYEEEE. The CDR3 extends over 15 amino acids. Using its own MiXCR run on the 5' RACE reads, TCRdb lists one record per CDR3 protein. Of a few hundred thousand distinct CDR3 sequences in the sample, more than 25% were seen once. Details on this clonotype: Its specificity is not known.

The gene calls are TRBV5-6 and TRBJ2-2; D tentatively fits TRBD1 or TRBD2 (5 bases each). The source material was PBMCs. The TCR sequence derives from a woman aged 18-49 years in good health. Written as DNA, the CDR3 is TGTGCCAGCAGCTTCCCGGGGCGCTGGACCGGGGAGCTGTTTTTT. This codes for CASSFPGRWTGELFF.